Listed below are T cell receptor beta chains from one sample, sequenced in a study of shared clonotypes between healthy human individuals. The table came from immunoSEQ multiplex PCR; TCRdb's copy has only in-frame clones and leaves some out. The sample comprises fewer than 800,000 clones, about 91% of which are singletons, and roughly 22% rests with the top ten. The material sequenced was naive CD8+ T cells sorted from blood. These receptors originate from a man aged 30 to 45 in good health. CDR3s include the opening cysteine and the closing phenylalanine or tryptophan. Each record gives: V gene, D gene, clone size, J gene, CDR3 DNA, CDR3 protein. D genes are given only for firm matches. Clone size, where shown, is once, few, many, or a class for clones that have expanded.

TRBV10-2	TRBD1	-	TRBJ1-2	TGCGCCAGCAGGACAGGGAACTATGGCTACACCTTC	CASRTGNYGYTF
TRBV7-9	-	-	TRBJ2-3	TGTGCCAGCAGGCCCCTAGCGGATACGCAGTATTTT	CASRPLADTQYF
TRBV7-9	-	-	TRBJ2-7	TGTGCCAGCAGCGCTCAATACGAGCAGTACTTC	CASSAQYEQYF
TRBV13	-	once	TRBJ2-5	TGTGCCAGCACCGACCGTGGGGGGACTTCTGGGGAGTTTGTGGAGACCCAGTACTTC	CASTDRGGTSGEFVETQYF
TRBV28	-	-	TRBJ1-2	TGTGCCAGCAGTTTATCAGGCAGTAACTATGGCTACACCTTC	CASSLSGSNYGYTF
TRBV7-3	-	-	TRBJ2-3	TGTGCCAGCAGCACCCTTGACTCAGATACGCAGTATTTT	CASSTLDSDTQYF
TRBV5-1	-	-	TRBJ1-1	TGCGCCAGCAATAGAGGGGGGCGCACTGAAGCTTTCTTT	CASNRGGRTEAFF
TRBV6-6	-	-	TRBJ2-5	TGTGCCAGTGGGTCCTTCGGGGAGACCCAGTACTTC	CASGSFGETQYF
TRBV6-6	-	-	TRBJ2-4	TGTGCCAGCAGTTACTCAGTGGAAGCCAAAAACATTCAGTACTTC	CASSYSVEAKNIQYF
TRBV30	-	-	TRBJ1-5	TGTGCCTGGAGTGTATTCTCCGGGGATCGGAATCAGCCCCAGCATTTT	CAWSVFSGDRNQPQHF
TRBV29-1	-	-	TRBJ1-2	TGCAGCGATGTCGGCCTGGGTAGGACCTATGGCTACACCTTC	CSDVGLGRTYGYTF
TRBV11-2	-	-	TRBJ2-1	TGTGCCAGCAGCTCGACGATGGGAGTCCGATTAAATGAGCAGTTCTTC	CASSSTMGVRLNEQFF
TRBV29-1	-	once	TRBJ2-1	TGCAGCGTGGTCGGTGGGAGCAGGAGCTCCTACAATGAGCAGTTCTTC	CSVVGGSRSSYNEQFF
TRBV27	TRBD2	-	TRBJ2-1	TGTGCCAGCAGTTTCCACCGGGAGGGCTCCTACAATGAGCAGTTCTTC	CASSFHREGSYNEQFF
TRBV28	-	-	TRBJ1-1	TGTGCCAGCAGTTTATCTGGGAACACTGAAGCTTTCTTT	CASSLSGNTEAFF
TRBV4-1	-	-	TRBJ2-1	TGCGCCAGCAGCGAGCGGGTTACCTCCTACAATGAGCAGTTCTTC	CASSERVTSYNEQFF
TRBV27	TRBD2	-	TRBJ2-3	TGTGCCAGCAGTGGGGGACTAGGCCCCAACACAGATACGCAGTATTTT	CASSGGLGPNTDTQYF
TRBV28	-	-	TRBJ1-3	TGTGCCAGCAGTTCCCGGGACACAAGATTCACCATATATTTT	CASSSRDTRFTIYF
TRBV27	TRBD2	-	TRBJ2-1	TGTGCCAGCACCTCCGGGACTAGCGGGAGTCGTGAGCAGTTCTTC	CASTSGTSGSREQFF
TRBV27	-	once	TRBJ2-7	TGTGCCAGCAGTTTAGGACACCCTTCCCCCTACGAGCAGTACTTC	CASSLGHPSPYEQYF
TRBV11-2	TRBD2	once	TRBJ2-2	TGTGCCAGCAGCCTCGGACTAGCGGGGTCGCTGTTTTTT	CASSLGLAGSLFF
TRBV9	TRBD2	few	TRBJ2-3	TGTGCCAGCAGCGTACGCCGGGAGGGCACAGATACGCAGTATTTT	CASSVRREGTDTQYF
TRBV19	-	-	TRBJ2-7	TGTGCCAGTAGTACCCTGGGGGGCTACGAGCAGTACTTC	CASSTLGGYEQYF
TRBV7-2	TRBD1	-	TRBJ1-4	TGTGCCAGCAGCACTGACAGGGGGCTCAATGAAAAACTGTTTTTT	CASSTDRGLNEKLFF
TRBV19	TRBD1	-	TRBJ2-1	TGTGCCAGCCTTTACCGACAGGGTGGCTACAATGAGCAGTTCTTC	CASLYRQGGYNEQFF
TRBV9	-	-	TRBJ2-7	TGTGCCAGCAGCGTAGGGGACTCTAATTACGAGCAGTACTTC	CASSVGDSNYEQYF
TRBV28	TRBD1	-	TRBJ1-5	TGTGCCAGCAGTTACAGGGGGCTAGGCAATCAGCCCCAGCATTTT	CASSYRGLGNQPQHF
TRBV19	-	-	TRBJ1-4	TGTGCCAGTAGTACTCCAAAGACCGACGTTTGGACTAATGAAAAACTGTTTTTT	CASSTPKTDVWTNEKLFF
TRBV7-9	TRBD1	-	TRBJ1-1	TGTGCCAGCAGCTTATATTCCGAGGACAGGGGGAACACTGAAGCTTTCTTT	CASSLYSEDRGNTEAFF
TRBV4-3	-	-	TRBJ1-5	TGCGCCAGCAGCCAAGATTTGGCAGGAAAGGGTCAGCCCCAGCATTTT	CASSQDLAGKGQPQHF
TRBV2	-	-	TRBJ1-2	TGTGCCAGCAGTGCAATTGGGCATGGCTACACCTTC	CASSAIGHGYTF
TRBV28	-	-	TRBJ2-7	TGTGCCAGCAGTTCCCCCGGAGCCCCCCCCTACGAGCAGTACTTC	CASSSPGAPPYEQYF
TRBV11-2	-	-	TRBJ1-2	TGTGCCAGCAGCTTAGGTTTCAGGGAAGACTATGGCTACACCTTC	CASSLGFREDYGYTF
TRBV9	TRBD1	once	TRBJ2-5	TGTGCCAGCAGCGCAGGGCACCCGGGCAGGGGGCGCGGGGAGACCCAGTACTTC	CASSAGHPGRGRGETQYF
TRBV5-6	-	-	TRBJ2-7	TGTGCCAGCAGCTTTGGGACGGCCCAACCTTTATCCTACGAGCAGTACTTC	CASSFGTAQPLSYEQYF
TRBV11-2	TRBD2	-	TRBJ2-3	TGTGCCAGCAGCTTAGGGACTAGCGGGAGAATCACAGATACGCAGTATTTT	CASSLGTSGRITDTQYF
TRBV2	-	-	TRBJ1-1	TGTGCCAGCAGAAAGACCTCGAACACTGAAGCTTTCTTT	CASRKTSNTEAFF
TRBV29-1	TRBD2	-	TRBJ2-7	TGCAGCGGTCGGGGCGGGGGAGATGAGCAGGCCTACGAGCAGTACTTC	CSGRGGGDEQAYEQYF
TRBV19	-	once	TRBJ1-5	TGTGCCAGTAGTATCAGGGTGGGGCAGGGACTGCAGCCCCAGCATTTT	CASSIRVGQGLQPQHF
TRBV7-9	-	-	TRBJ1-3	TGTGCCAGCAGCGGGGTGAACCCTGGAAACACCATATATTTT	CASSGVNPGNTIYF
TRBV7-9	TRBD1	-	TRBJ2-1	TGTGCCACCCTATCGGTCGGACAGGGTTATAATGAGCAGTTCTTC	CATLSVGQGYNEQFF
TRBV7-9	-	-	TRBJ1-1	TGTGCCAGCAGCTTAGCCGGGACTGAAGCTTTCTTT	CASSLAGTEAFF
TRBV25-1	-	-	TRBJ2-6	TGTGCCAGCAGTTTACATCTAGAAGGACAAAGTCGGGCCAACGTCCTGACTTTC	CASSLHLEGQSRANVLTF
TRBV10-3	TRBD1	-	TRBJ2-2	TGTGCCATCAACCCCGGGACAGGGAACACCGGGGAGCTGTTTTTT	CAINPGTGNTGELFF
TRBV6-1	TRBD2	-	TRBJ2-1	TGTGCCAGCAGTGAAATGTTAGCGGGAGTTATGTGGAATGAGCAGTTCTTC	CASSEMLAGVMWNEQFF